A selection of T cell receptor beta chains follows, all from one sample in a study of blood T cells in healthy people across ages. TCRdb reprocessed the 5' RACE reads with MiXCR, giving one entry per CDR3 protein. The repertoire has about 800,000 distinct CDR3 sequences, 20% to 30% of them found once; the top ten carry roughly 3.8%. The data were also submitted as part of a second study, on T cells of mothers and their children.

The specimen sequenced was blood. The receptor source for this set is a boy younger than 18 in good health. Both conserved end residues are part of each CDR3. Fields, in order: J gene, D gene, V gene, CDR3 length, clone size, CDR3 protein, CDR3 DNA. The D gene is left open where the match is weak. Clone size is shown for a subset of rows, as once, few, many or a class of expanded clone.

J: TRBJ1-5
D: TRBD1
V: TRBV15
length: 19
size: few
CDR3: CATSGGTGGSWDGNQPQHF
DNA: TGTGCCACCAGCGGGGGGACAGGGGGATCCTGGGATGGCAATCAGCCCCAGCATTTT

J: TRBJ2-2
D: TRBD2
V: TRBV20-1
length: 14
size: -
CDR3: CSAKREVNTGELFF
DNA: TGCAGTGCAAAGCGGGAGGTGAACACCGGGGAGCTGTTTTTT

J: TRBJ2-1
D: -
V: TRBV20-1
length: 14
size: -
CDR3: CSARNAGTSNEQFF
DNA: TGCAGTGCTAGGAACGCAGGGACGTCGAATGAGCAGTTCTTC

J: TRBJ1-4
D: TRBD1
V: TRBV29-1
length: 13
size: few
CDR3: CSVAGGVNEKLFF
DNA: TGCAGCGTTGCAGGGGGCGTTAATGAAAAACTGTTTTTT

J: TRBJ2-3
D: -
V: TRBV7-9
length: 16
size: -
CDR3: CASSLLADIGTDTQYF
DNA: TGTGCCAGCAGCTTACTTGCGGACATAGGCACAGATACGCAGTATTTT

J: TRBJ2-3
D: -
V: TRBV15
length: 15
size: -
CDR3: CATSSRDLSTDTQYF
DNA: TGTGCCACCAGCAGCCGGGACTTGAGCACAGATACGCAGTATTTT

J: TRBJ2-7
D: -
V: TRBV3-1
length: 15
size: few
CDR3: CASSQGKSGSYEQYF
DNA: TGTGCCAGCAGCCAAGGGAAATCAGGATCCTACGAGCAGTACTTC

J: TRBJ2-2
D: -
V: TRBV29-1
length: 14
size: -
CDR3: CSVDYSSNTGELFF
DNA: TGCAGCGTCGATTACAGCTCGAACACCGGGGAGCTGTTTTTT

J: TRBJ2-5
D: TRBD2
V: TRBV3-1
length: 14
size: -
CDR3: CASSDGLAEETQYF
DNA: TGTGCCAGCAGCGACGGACTAGCGGAAGAGACCCAGTACTTC

J: TRBJ2-7
D: -
V: TRBV10-3
length: 13
size: few
CDR3: CAISPGTSYEQYF
DNA: TGTGCCATCAGTCCGGGAACGAGCTACGAGCAGTACTTC

J: TRBJ1-1
D: -
V: TRBV4-1
length: 17
size: -
CDR3: CASSVQGRGILNTEAFF
DNA: TGCGCCAGCAGCGTACAGGGAAGGGGGATTCTGAACACTGAAGCTTTCTTT

J: TRBJ1-1
D: -
V: TRBV29-1
length: 13
size: -
CDR3: CSVVGRTNTEAFF
DNA: TGCAGCGTTGTTGGCAGGACTAACACTGAAGCTTTCTTT

J: TRBJ1-2
D: TRBD1
V: TRBV4-3
length: 16
size: -
CDR3: CASSQDGQGAFGGYTF
DNA: TGCGCCAGCAGCCAAGACGGCCAGGGGGCTTTCGGGGGCTACACCTTC

J: TRBJ2-4
D: -
V: TRBV7-2
length: 14
size: few
CDR3: CASSGPGFKNIQYF
DNA: TGTGCCAGCAGCGGGCCAGGATTCAAAAACATTCAGTACTTC

J: TRBJ2-5
D: -
V: TRBV6-2/TRBV6-3
length: 13
size: -
CDR3: CASSYSPQETQYF
DNA: TGTGCCAGCAGTTACTCGCCCCAAGAGACCCAGTACTTC

J: TRBJ2-5
D: -
V: TRBV21-1
length: 16
size: -
CDR3: CASSENHREGEETQYF
DNA: TGTGCCAGCAGCGAGAATCACCGGGAGGGCGAGGAGACCCAGTACTTC

J: TRBJ1-2
D: -
V: TRBV12-3/TRBV12-4
length: 13
size: few
CDR3: CASSFGGSMGYTF
DNA: TGTGCCAGCAGTTTTGGGGGGAGTATGGGCTACACCTTC

J: TRBJ1-6
D: -
V: TRBV7-2
length: 15
size: -
CDR3: CASSLYAGDNSPLHF
DNA: TGTGCCAGCAGCTTATACGCAGGGGATAATTCACCCCTCCACTTT

J: TRBJ2-3
D: -
V: TRBV18
length: 13
size: -
CDR3: CASSPPTVDTQYF
DNA: TGTGCCAGCTCACCACCGACCGTTGATACGCAGTATTTT

J: TRBJ2-3
D: -
V: TRBV12-3/TRBV12-4
length: 14
size: -
CDR3: CASSFKLFTDTRYF
DNA: TGTGCCAGCAGTTTCAAACTATTCACAGATACGCGGTATTTT

J: TRBJ2-3
D: -
V: TRBV3-1
length: 15
size: -
CDR3: CASSHGYLLADTQYF
DNA: TGTGCCAGCAGCCACGGGTATTTGCTCGCAGATACGCAGTATTTT

J: TRBJ2-7
D: -
V: TRBV29-1
length: 13
size: -
CDR3: CSVRRGTVDEQYF
DNA: TGCAGCGTTCGGCGGGGTACAGTGGACGAGCAGTACTTC

J: TRBJ2-1
D: TRBD2
V: TRBV20-1
length: 14
size: few
CDR3: CSAATSGSYNEQFF
DNA: TGCAGTGCTGCTACTAGCGGGTCCTACAATGAGCAGTTCTTC

J: TRBJ2-7
D: -
V: TRBV29-1
length: 12
size: -
CDR3: CSAAGVLNEQYF
DNA: TGCAGCGCCGCTGGGGTGTTAAACGAGCAGTACTTC

J: TRBJ2-1
D: -
V: TRBV5-1
length: 14
size: few
CDR3: CASSTQLSGNEQFF
DNA: TGCGCCAGCAGCACTCAACTATCTGGGAATGAGCAGTTCTTC

J: TRBJ2-2
D: -
V: TRBV4-2
length: 19
size: many
CDR3: CASSHRDASFGSDTGELFF
DNA: TGTGCCAGCAGCCACCGGGATGCATCTTTTGGGAGCGATACCGGGGAGCTGTTTTTT

J: TRBJ1-2
D: -
V: TRBV29-1
length: 12
size: -
CDR3: CSVDDQGNGYTF
DNA: TGCAGCGTTGACGATCAGGGGAATGGCTACACCTTC

J: TRBJ2-7
D: TRBD1
V: TRBV20-1
length: 14
size: few
CDR3: CSARTGQGPYEQYF
DNA: TGCAGTGCTCGGACGGGACAGGGACCGTACGAGCAGTACTTC

J: TRBJ2-7
D: TRBD1
V: TRBV29-1
length: 12
size: -
CDR3: CSGQTGGYEQYF
DNA: TGCAGCGGACAGACAGGGGGCTACGAGCAGTACTTC

J: TRBJ1-5
D: -
V: TRBV27
length: 14
size: -
CDR3: CASSLSVSNQPQHF
DNA: TGTGCCAGCAGTTTATCGGTTAGCAATCAGCCCCAGCATTTT

J: TRBJ2-7
D: TRBD2
V: TRBV7-3
length: 15
size: many
CDR3: CASSVTSGDPYEQYF
DNA: TGTGCCAGCAGCGTAACTAGCGGGGACCCCTACGAGCAGTACTTC

J: TRBJ2-5
D: -
V: TRBV7-2
length: 15
size: -
CDR3: CASSLLGVLSETQYF
DNA: TGTGCCAGCAGCTTATTGGGTGTTTTGTCAGAGACCCAGTACTTC

J: TRBJ2-4
D: TRBD1
V: TRBV28
length: 19
size: -
CDR3: CASSSLPGQGSWAKNIQYF
DNA: TGTGCCAGCAGTTCACTACCGGGACAGGGGTCGTGGGCCAAAAACATTCAGTACTTC

J: TRBJ1-1
D: -
V: TRBV20-1
length: 17
size: -
CDR3: CSARGENRRVANTEAFF
DNA: TGCAGTGCTAGAGGAGAGAACCGTAGGGTCGCGAACACTGAAGCTTTCTTT

J: TRBJ2-5
D: -
V: TRBV5-1
length: 14
size: -
CDR3: CASSSASGLETQYF
DNA: TGCGCCAGCAGCTCTGCCTCCGGGCTAGAGACCCAGTACTTC

J: TRBJ1-5
D: -
V: TRBV25-1
length: 14
size: -
CDR3: CASGGVDFNQPQHF
DNA: TGTGCCAGCGGAGGGGTTGACTTCAATCAGCCCCAGCATTTT

J: TRBJ2-1
D: -
V: TRBV7-2
length: 15
size: -
CDR3: CASTVIVWGDNEQFF
DNA: TGTGCCAGCACAGTAATAGTTTGGGGTGACAATGAGCAGTTCTTC

J: TRBJ1-1
D: -
V: TRBV6-2/TRBV6-3
length: 14
size: few
CDR3: CASSYSGIGTEAFF
DNA: TGTGCCAGCAGTTACTCAGGGATAGGGACTGAAGCTTTCTTT

J: TRBJ1-1
D: -
V: TRBV29-1
length: 11
size: few
CDR3: CRGHWGTEAFF
DNA: TGCAGGGGACACTGGGGCACTGAAGCTTTCTTT

J: TRBJ2-7
D: -
V: TRBV7-2
length: 14
size: many
CDR3: CASSRTVGSIEQYF
DNA: TGTGCCAGCAGCCGGACAGTCGGCTCCATCGAGCAGTACTTC

J: TRBJ2-7
D: -
V: TRBV19
length: 15
size: few
CDR3: CASSIVGTAPYEQYF
DNA: TGTGCCAGTAGTATTGTGGGGACTGCACCATACGAGCAGTACTTC

J: TRBJ2-1
D: -
V: TRBV7-9
length: 13
size: few
CDR3: CASSQLGPPEQFF
DNA: TGTGCCAGCAGCCAACTAGGACCTCCGGAGCAGTTCTTC

J: TRBJ1-1
D: -
V: TRBV6-1
length: 13
size: -
CDR3: CASSERHYTEAFF
DNA: TGTGCTAGCAGTGAAAGGCATTACACTGAAGCTTTCTTT

J: TRBJ2-3
D: -
V: TRBV20-1
length: 11
size: -
CDR3: CSATNTDTQYF
DNA: TGCAGTGCTACAAACACAGATACGCAGTATTTT

J: TRBJ2-6
D: TRBD1
V: TRBV12-3/TRBV12-4
length: 16
size: -
CDR3: CASSPNRGSGANVLTF
DNA: TGTGCCAGCAGTCCCAACAGGGGCTCTGGGGCCAACGTCCTGACTTTC

J: TRBJ2-7
D: -
V: TRBV20-1
length: 12
size: -
CDR3: CSAVDLTYEQYF
DNA: TGCAGTGCCGTAGACTTAACCTACGAGCAGTACTTC

J: TRBJ1-4
D: TRBD1
V: TRBV7-9
length: 15
size: few
CDR3: CASSLRGQGDEKLFF
DNA: TGTGCCAGCAGCTTACGGGGACAGGGTGACGAAAAACTGTTTTTT

J: TRBJ1-4
D: -
V: TRBV20-1
length: 15
size: few
CDR3: CSAPSQGPPPEKLFF
DNA: TGCAGTGCCCCTTCCCAGGGGCCGCCGCCTGAAAAACTGTTTTTT

J: TRBJ2-5
D: -
V: TRBV2
length: 13
size: -
CDR3: CASSLNSPRAQYF
DNA: TGTGCCAGCAGTCTGAACAGCCCACGGGCCCAGTACTTC

J: TRBJ2-3
D: -
V: TRBV7-9
length: 17
size: few
CDR3: CASSLGEGGIDADTQYF
DNA: TGTGCCAGCAGCTTAGGTGAAGGGGGAATTGATGCAGATACGCAGTATTTT

J: TRBJ1-2
D: -
V: TRBV11-2
length: 20
size: -
CDR3: CASTSKAREGWAPIDYGYTF
DNA: TGTGCCAGCACCTCAAAGGCCAGGGAAGGATGGGCTCCTATTGACTATGGCTACACCTTC

J: TRBJ2-7
D: TRBD2
V: TRBV18
length: 18
size: few
CDR3: CASSPGYYSGSLTYEQYF
DNA: TGTGCCAGCTCACCGGGGTACTATAGCGGGAGTCTCACCTACGAGCAGTACTTC

J: TRBJ2-3
D: TRBD2
V: TRBV20-1
length: 16
size: few
CDR3: CSARGPTSGNPDTQYF
DNA: TGCAGTGCTAGAGGACCGACTAGCGGGAACCCAGATACGCAGTATTTT

J: TRBJ1-1
D: -
V: TRBV6-6
length: 16
size: few
CDR3: CASSSRGLSGYTEAFF
DNA: TGTGCCAGCAGCAGCCGAGGGTTAAGCGGGTACACTGAAGCTTTCTTT